The source of this T cell receptor beta chain is a study of blood T cell repertoires in COVID-19. About the study: The samples span acute and convalescent COVID-19 from the United States, Italy and Spain. PBMCs, B-cell-depleted T cells, or T cells provided the cDNA or gDNA that made up the material.

How the authors handled the data: Counts of nucleated cells, estimated from reference gene primer amplification, were obtained. Method: immunoSEQ multiplex PCR; TCRdb's copy keeps in-frame clones and lacks some. For V, J and clone size, that table is used; D and trimming come from the DNA. The data contain about 150,000 clones, 83% of them singletons. V was pared by 1 base and J by 4 bases, with 8 bases between. This CDR3 is built from 14 residues. Germline V gene sequence: CDR1 SEHNR, CDR2 FQNEAQ (reference sequence). The V gene is TRBV7-9, the J gene TRBJ1-3; D not certain. This receptor was obtained from a woman aged 80 or over with acute or convalescent COVID-19. The sample consisted of peripheral blood. CDR3 sequence: CASSLVFPGNTIYF. Here the CDR3 DNA reads TGTGCCAGCAGCTTAGTCTTCCCCGGAAACACCATATATTTT.